This is a list of T cell receptor beta chains from one sample in a study of T-cell reconstitution after alpha-beta-depleted transplantation in children. TCRdb re-derived calls from the PCR reads in MiXCR, one entry per CDR3 protein. The sample consists of about 400,000 distinct CDR3 sequences, about 14% of them appearing once. The sample in question was PBMCs, obtained from the stem cell graft. These receptors were obtained from a human donor who donated a stem cell graft to a child with Fanconi anemia. Each CDR3 is given with its conserved first and last residue. The order of the fields is D gene, V gene, clone size, J gene, CDR3 DNA, CDR3 protein. D genes are given only for firm matches. Clone size is given for some rows only: seen once, a few or many times, or a class if the clone is expanded.

d_call: -
v_call: TRBV28
clone_size: many
j_call: TRBJ2-6
cdr3_nt: TGTGCCAGCAGCCTCCCTGGGGCCAACGTCCTGACTTTC
cdr3_aa: CASSLPGANVLTF

d_call: -
v_call: TRBV12-3/TRBV12-4
clone_size: few
j_call: TRBJ2-7
cdr3_nt: TGTGCCAGCAGCAACACCTACGAGCAGTACTTC
cdr3_aa: CASSNTYEQYF

d_call: TRBD1
v_call: TRBV20-1
clone_size: many
j_call: TRBJ1-2
cdr3_nt: TGCAGTGCTTTGACAGGGAACTATGGCTACACCTTC
cdr3_aa: CSALTGNYGYTF

d_call: -
v_call: TRBV20-1
clone_size: few
j_call: TRBJ2-3
cdr3_nt: TGCAGTGCTAGAGTGGGGAATTCAGATACGCAGTATTTT
cdr3_aa: CSARVGNSDTQYF

d_call: -
v_call: TRBV6-2/TRBV6-3
clone_size: -
j_call: TRBJ2-6
cdr3_nt: TGTGCCAGCAGTGACCCGCCGGGGTCTGGGGCCAACGTCCTGACTTTC
cdr3_aa: CASSDPPGSGANVLTF

d_call: TRBD2
v_call: TRBV7-3
clone_size: few
j_call: TRBJ2-1
cdr3_nt: TGTGCCAGCAGCTTAACGTTCGCGGGGGCCTACAATGAGCAGTTCTTC
cdr3_aa: CASSLTFAGAYNEQFF

d_call: -
v_call: TRBV9
clone_size: few
j_call: TRBJ2-2
cdr3_nt: TGTGCCAGCAGCGTAGGGGACATGACCGGGGAGCTGTTTTTT
cdr3_aa: CASSVGDMTGELFF

d_call: -
v_call: TRBV5-1
clone_size: many
j_call: TRBJ2-2
cdr3_nt: TGCGCCAGCAGCGCAGGCCAATGGGAGCTGTTTTTT
cdr3_aa: CASSAGQWELFF

d_call: -
v_call: TRBV2
clone_size: -
j_call: TRBJ1-1
cdr3_nt: TGTGCCAGCCGGGTGGAACAGAACACTGAAGCTTTCTTT
cdr3_aa: CASRVEQNTEAFF

d_call: TRBD1
v_call: TRBV27
clone_size: many
j_call: TRBJ2-7
cdr3_nt: TGTGCCAGCAGTTTATCGACAGGGGGTTACGAGCAGTACTTC
cdr3_aa: CASSLSTGGYEQYF

d_call: -
v_call: TRBV2
clone_size: few
j_call: TRBJ1-4
cdr3_nt: TGTGCCAGCAGTGTCCTGCGCCAGGGAGAAAAACTGTTTTTT
cdr3_aa: CASSVLRQGEKLFF

d_call: TRBD1
v_call: TRBV5-6
clone_size: many
j_call: TRBJ1-5
cdr3_nt: TGTGCCAGCACCACGGGAACAGGGGCGCGTCAGCCCCAGCATTTT
cdr3_aa: CASTTGTGARQPQHF

d_call: -
v_call: TRBV5-1
clone_size: -
j_call: TRBJ2-5
cdr3_nt: TGCGCCAGCAGCTTGGAAGGGTCGGATGGGGAGACCCAGTACTTC
cdr3_aa: CASSLEGSDGETQYF

d_call: -
v_call: TRBV7-2
clone_size: -
j_call: TRBJ2-1
cdr3_nt: TGTGCCAGCAGCATACGAAGGGATGAGCAGTTCTTC
cdr3_aa: CASSIRRDEQFF

d_call: TRBD1
v_call: TRBV6-5
clone_size: few
j_call: TRBJ1-1
cdr3_nt: TGTGCCAGCAGTTTTGGACAGGGGTTCACTGAAGCTTTCTTT
cdr3_aa: CASSFGQGFTEAFF

d_call: TRBD1
v_call: TRBV7-3
clone_size: -
j_call: TRBJ2-1
cdr3_nt: TGTGCCAGCAGCTTGATAGGGGGCAGGGATGAGCAGTTCTTC
cdr3_aa: CASSLIGGRDEQFF

d_call: -
v_call: TRBV5-1
clone_size: -
j_call: TRBJ1-1
cdr3_nt: TGCGCCAGCAGCCCGCAGTCGGCCGAGACATCGGCTTTCTTT
cdr3_aa: CASSPQSAETSAFF

d_call: -
v_call: TRBV9
clone_size: -
j_call: TRBJ2-1
cdr3_nt: TGTGCCAGCAGCGTAGACCTCGGGAATATTGAGCAGTTCTTC
cdr3_aa: CASSVDLGNIEQFF

d_call: -
v_call: TRBV5-1
clone_size: many
j_call: TRBJ2-1
cdr3_nt: TGCGCCAGCAGCTTGGGAAGGGGTGGGAATGAGCAGTTCTTC
cdr3_aa: CASSLGRGGNEQFF

d_call: -
v_call: TRBV4-1
clone_size: once
j_call: TRBJ1-3
cdr3_nt: TGCGCCAGCAGCCAAGATTGGACAGCCGCTGGAAACACCATATATTTT
cdr3_aa: CASSQDWTAAGNTIYF

d_call: -
v_call: TRBV28
clone_size: once
j_call: TRBJ1-5
cdr3_nt: TGTGCCAGCAACATGGGGGGGCGGCCCCAGCATTTT
cdr3_aa: CASNMGGRPQHF

d_call: TRBD2
v_call: TRBV5-1
clone_size: -
j_call: TRBJ2-2
cdr3_nt: TGCGCCAGCAGCTTGCTAGCGGGGGGCACGAACACCGGGGAGCTGTTTTTT
cdr3_aa: CASSLLAGGTNTGELFF

d_call: -
v_call: TRBV12-3/TRBV12-4
clone_size: -
j_call: TRBJ1-1
cdr3_nt: TGTGCCAGCAGTTTAAGTGGAGGGGGAAACACTGAAGCTTTCTTT
cdr3_aa: CASSLSGGGNTEAFF

d_call: -
v_call: TRBV7-2
clone_size: -
j_call: TRBJ2-2
cdr3_nt: TGTGCCAGCAGCTTCTCAGGTGACAGCAACACCGGGGAGCTGTTTTTT
cdr3_aa: CASSFSGDSNTGELFF

d_call: -
v_call: TRBV7-6
clone_size: many
j_call: TRBJ2-1
cdr3_nt: TGTGCCAGCAGTTTGACTGGGAGCTCCTACAATGAGCAGTTCTTC
cdr3_aa: CASSLTGSSYNEQFF

d_call: -
v_call: TRBV7-9
clone_size: few
j_call: TRBJ1-6
cdr3_nt: TGTGCCAGCAGCTTAGGCGGACAGCTTGGATCCCTCCACTTT
cdr3_aa: CASSLGGQLGSLHF

d_call: -
v_call: TRBV6-2/TRBV6-3
clone_size: -
j_call: TRBJ2-3
cdr3_nt: TGTGCCAGCAGTTACCGGCCACCGGGGGCCCCGAAGACAGATACGCAGTATTTT
cdr3_aa: CASSYRPPGAPKTDTQYF

d_call: -
v_call: TRBV5-1
clone_size: -
j_call: TRBJ1-1
cdr3_nt: TGCGCCAGCAGCCCAGGGAGCCTAACGAACACTGAAGCTTTCTTT
cdr3_aa: CASSPGSLTNTEAFF